This T cell receptor (beta chain) was profiled in a study of T cell responses to AZD1222 COVID-19 vaccine. Notes on the study in general: Two AZD1222 doses significantly raised spike-specific TCR breadth and depth over controls. Clonal diversity was possibly underestimated; the donors were predominantly white British and more often female. Just a handful of AZD1222 recipients were seropositive at baseline.

Germline lookup yields CDR1 MNHNS and CDR2 SASEGT. The V end lost 1 base, the J end lost 5 bases, and 5 bases lay between the germline ends. The length of the CDR3 is 12 residues. Sequencing was performed with immunoSEQ multiplex PCR; in TCRdb, only in-frame clones are kept and a portion is missing. Among about 170,000 clones listed, 90% were seen once. As for this clone: The antigen remains undetermined.

This sequence joins TRBV6-1 and TRBJ1-2; D call uncertain. Sequencing used peripheral blood, obtained on day 0 of AZD1222 vaccination. The sequence was collected from an adult in good health. The CDR3 loop reads CASSEVGYGYTF. The CDR3 DNA follows: TGTGCCAGCAGTGAAGTAGGGTATGGCTACACCTTC.